The 19 T cell receptor beta chains below were found in one sample sequenced in a study of T cell changes during pregnancy in multiple sclerosis. The table came from immunoSEQ multiplex PCR; TCRdb's copy has only in-frame clones and leaves some out. The sample has around 95,000 clones, 85% to 95% seen once. Sequencing was performed on peripheral blood, taken after pregnancy. The receptors were gathered from a female donor in good health, enrolled as a control in a pregnancy study.

The CDR3 protein is CASATTSGREQYF. The CDR3 DNA follows: TGTGCCAGCGCGACGACTAGCGGGAGAGAGCAGTACTTC. V gene TRBV27 combines with J gene TRBJ2-7, with TRBD2 matching over 12 bases. After removal of 8 bases from V and 7 bases from J, the junction contained 6 bases not matched to a gene. This CDR3 comprises 13 residues. Germline loops: CDR1 MNHEY, CDR2 SMNVEV (reference sequence).

The CDR3 bases are TGTGCCAGTAGTTTCCACAGTTCCTACGAGCAGTACTTC. It encodes CASSFHSSYEQYF. J is TRBJ2-7 and V is TRBV19; D uncertain. The CDR3 spans 13 residues. In germline, CDR1 is LNHDA, CDR2 SQIVND (reference sequence). Trimming removed 5 bases at V and 1 base at J, with 9 bases between.

V is TRBV28 and J is TRBJ2-4; tentatively, D is TRBD1 (5 bases). Germline V CDR1 and CDR2: MDHEN, SYDVKM. Trimming took off 10 bases at V and 6 bases at J, with 10 bases between the two ends. The CDR3 runs to 11 residues. CDR3 amino acids: CATQDRNIQYF. The CDR3 nucleotides read TGTGCCACCCAAGACAGAAACATTCAGTACTTC.

The gene calls are TRBV28 and TRBJ2-2; 7 positions match TRBD2. CDR1 MDHEN and CDR2 SYDVKM come from the germline V gene. With 8 bases clipped from V and 6 bases from J, the junction kept 9 bases outside the gene matches. This CDR3 region has 14 residues. The CDR3 spells CASGAGVKAGELFF. The CDR3 region has the DNA TGTGCCAGCGGTGCGGGAGTTAAGGCCGGGGAGCTGTTTTTT. Full variable domain (missing parts from reference TRBV28 and TRBJ2-2): DVKVTQSSRYLVKRTGEKVFLECVQDMDHENMFWYRQDPGLGLRLIYFSYDVKMKEKGDIPEGYSVSREKKERFSLILESASTNQTSMYLCASGAGVKAGELFFGEGSRLTVL.

The genes are TRBV6-5 and TRBJ2-5; 7 bases map to TRBD1. Germline CDR1 reads MNHEY; CDR2 reads SVGAGI. The trim removed 6 bases at V and 7 bases at J, leaving 11 bases unmatched. CDR3 length: 14 amino acids. The CDR3 protein is CASSFPGSGGTQYF. CDR3 DNA sequence: TGTGCCAGCAGCTTCCCTGGGTCAGGGGGGACCCAGTACTTC.

V usage is TRBV18 and J usage is TRBJ1-4, with D perhaps TRBD1 (6 bases). Germline lookup yields CDR1 KGHSH and CDR2 LQKENI. V dropped 0 bases and J dropped 4 bases, with 6 bases sitting between them. The CDR3 runs to 14 residues. The CDR3 here is CASSPPDSNEKLFF. The DNA for the CDR3 is TGTGCCAGCTCACCACCGGACAGTAATGAAAAACTGTTTTTT.

The chain is built from TRBV4-1 and TRBJ2-4; the match to TRBD1 covers 8 bases. Looked up from germline, CDR1 is MGHRA and CDR2 is YSYEKL. There are 22 residues in the CDR3. Trimming at V came to 1 base and at J to 0 bases, leaving 20 bases not matched to a gene. CDR3 amino acids: CASSQGRRSTGDSLKAKNIQYF. Written as DNA, the CDR3 is TGCGCCAGCAGCCAAGGGCGACGATCGACAGGGGATAGCCTAAAAGCCAAAAACATTCAGTACTTC.

The chain recombines TRBV5-1 with TRBJ2-7; perhaps TRBD1 as D (5 bases). V was shortened by 0 bases and J by 4 bases, with 5 bases between the two germline ends. CDR1 is SGHRS, CDR2 YFSETQ, per germline. The CDR3 consists of 12 residues. In DNA form, the CDR3 reads TGCGCCAGCAGCTTGGAGGGGTACGAGCAGTACTTC. This encodes CASSLEGYEQYF. Complete variable domain (other parts from reference TRBV5-1 and TRBJ2-7): KAGVTQTPRYLIKTRGQQVTLSCSPISGHRSVSWYQQTPGQGLQFLFEYFSETQRNKGNFPGRFSGRQFSNSRSEMNVSTLELGDSALYLCASSLEGYEQYFGPGTRLTVT.

The rearrangement joins TRBV6-5 to TRBJ1-4; D remains unclear. Germline CDR1 and CDR2: MNHEY and SVGAGI. The CDR3 covers 13 residues. Trimming shortened V by 4 bases and J by 11 bases, and 14 bases separated the two germline ends. CDR3 DNA sequence: TGTGCCAGCAGTTCGCCGGAGGGTGGGAAACTGTTTTTT. Translating gives CASSSPEGGKLFF.

The V and J genes are TRBV6-1 and TRBJ2-7, with 7 bases matching TRBD1. This CDR3 is 14 amino acids long. J was trimmed by 0 bases and V by 6 bases; bases with no gene match: 5. Germline V gives CDR1 MNHNS, CDR2 SASEGT. The CDR3 nucleotides are TGTGCCAGCAGGGGGACAGCCGACTCCTACGAGCAGTACTTC. Translated, it gives CASRGTADSYEQYF.

This clone was observed a single time. At one end, the junction sequence differs from germline, possibly due to a read error. This rearrangement joins TRBV6-4 to TRBJ2-5, with 8 bases aligning to TRBD2. CDR3 length equals 13 residues. Germline V gives CDR1 MRHNA, CDR2 SNTAGT. Here the CDR3 reads CASSDPILRGRNF. The DNA for the CDR3 is TGTGCCAGCAGTGACCCTATTTTGCGCGGGAGGAACTTC.

V usage is TRBV5-1 and J usage is TRBJ1-2, with TRBD1 matching over 8 bases. The germline V gene has CDR1 SGHRS and CDR2 YFSETQ. The CDR3 spans 14 residues. Losses at the gene ends were 3 bases for V and 4 bases for J; bases not matched to a gene: 5. CDR3 DNA sequence: TGCGCCAGCAGCTATGGACAGGGAGGCTATGGCTACACCTTC. Translating gives CASSYGQGGYGYTF.

The V call is TRBV18, the J call TRBJ1-5; TRBD1 is a possible D gene (5 bases). Germline V gives CDR1 KGHSH, CDR2 LQKENI. The CDR3 is 13 residues long. The germline V and J ends were trimmed by 5 bases and 3 bases, with 8 bases remaining between them. CDR3 DNA: TGTGCCAGCTCAATGGACAACAATCAGCCCCAGCATTTT. This translates into CASSMDNNQPQHF.

V usage is TRBV19 and J usage is TRBJ1-4; no definite D call. V lost 5 bases and J 8 bases, leaving 15 bases between the germline ends. The CDR3 runs 14 residues. The germline gives CDR1 LNHDA, CDR2 SQIVND (reference sequence). CDR3 nucleotide sequence: TGTGCCAGTAGTGGCTCCAGTGTCGGGGAAAAACTGTTTTTT. Its translation is CASSGSSVGEKLFF.

This rearrangement joins TRBV11-1 to TRBJ2-3; TRBD2 might be the D (5 bases). The CDR3 consists of 14 residues. The V and J ends lost 1 base and 2 bases respectively, with 7 bases between them. Per germline, CDR1 SGHAT and CDR2 FQDESV (reference sequence). The CDR3 spells CASSLVGVTDTQYF. DNA for the CDR3: TGTGCCAGCAGCTTAGTCGGGGTCACAGATACGCAGTATTTT.

V usage is TRBV7-8 and J usage is TRBJ2-3; D is unresolved. Deletions cut 5 bases from V and 4 bases from J, with 16 bases between. The CDR3 contains 15 residues. Germline CDR1 reads SGHVS; CDR2 reads FQNEAQ. CDR3 sequence reads: CASSPRLHPPDTQYF. The CDR3 bases are TGTGCCAGCAGCCCTAGACTCCATCCACCAGATACGCAGTATTTT.

The chain carries TRBV19 and TRBJ1-1, with 7 bases fitting TRBD1. CDR1 is LNHDA and CDR2 is SQIVND in the germline V gene (reference sequence). This CDR3 is built from 18 residues. The J segment lost 4 bases and the V segment lost 0 bases, leaving 14 bases of the junction unmatched. In DNA form, the CDR3 reads TGTGCCAGTAGTATAGATTTAACTCAACAAACAGGGGCCACTGAAGCTTTCTTT. Translating gives CASSIDLTQQTGATEAFF.

As DNA, the CDR3 is TGTGCCATCAGTGACCCTGGGCAGGGGGGACAAGAGACCCAGTACTTC. Its protein product is CAISDPGQGGQETQYF. The rearrangement links TRBV10-3 to TRBJ2-5; a possible D gene is TRBD1 (7 bases). Deletions cut 3 bases from V and 2 bases from J, with 16 bases between. The CDR3 is 16 amino acids. Germline CDR1 reads ENHRY; CDR2 reads SYGVKD.

J is TRBJ2-3 and V is TRBV13; 10 bases agree with TRBD1. CDR3 size: 15 residues. V shed 5 bases, J shed 4 bases, and the junction held 6 bases outside the gene matches. CDR1 and CDR2 (germline): PRHDT, FYEKMQ (reference sequence). CDR3 amino acids: CASSAGTGESDTQYF. The CDR3 DNA reads as TGTGCCAGCAGCGCCGGGACAGGGGAGTCAGATACGCAGTATTTT.